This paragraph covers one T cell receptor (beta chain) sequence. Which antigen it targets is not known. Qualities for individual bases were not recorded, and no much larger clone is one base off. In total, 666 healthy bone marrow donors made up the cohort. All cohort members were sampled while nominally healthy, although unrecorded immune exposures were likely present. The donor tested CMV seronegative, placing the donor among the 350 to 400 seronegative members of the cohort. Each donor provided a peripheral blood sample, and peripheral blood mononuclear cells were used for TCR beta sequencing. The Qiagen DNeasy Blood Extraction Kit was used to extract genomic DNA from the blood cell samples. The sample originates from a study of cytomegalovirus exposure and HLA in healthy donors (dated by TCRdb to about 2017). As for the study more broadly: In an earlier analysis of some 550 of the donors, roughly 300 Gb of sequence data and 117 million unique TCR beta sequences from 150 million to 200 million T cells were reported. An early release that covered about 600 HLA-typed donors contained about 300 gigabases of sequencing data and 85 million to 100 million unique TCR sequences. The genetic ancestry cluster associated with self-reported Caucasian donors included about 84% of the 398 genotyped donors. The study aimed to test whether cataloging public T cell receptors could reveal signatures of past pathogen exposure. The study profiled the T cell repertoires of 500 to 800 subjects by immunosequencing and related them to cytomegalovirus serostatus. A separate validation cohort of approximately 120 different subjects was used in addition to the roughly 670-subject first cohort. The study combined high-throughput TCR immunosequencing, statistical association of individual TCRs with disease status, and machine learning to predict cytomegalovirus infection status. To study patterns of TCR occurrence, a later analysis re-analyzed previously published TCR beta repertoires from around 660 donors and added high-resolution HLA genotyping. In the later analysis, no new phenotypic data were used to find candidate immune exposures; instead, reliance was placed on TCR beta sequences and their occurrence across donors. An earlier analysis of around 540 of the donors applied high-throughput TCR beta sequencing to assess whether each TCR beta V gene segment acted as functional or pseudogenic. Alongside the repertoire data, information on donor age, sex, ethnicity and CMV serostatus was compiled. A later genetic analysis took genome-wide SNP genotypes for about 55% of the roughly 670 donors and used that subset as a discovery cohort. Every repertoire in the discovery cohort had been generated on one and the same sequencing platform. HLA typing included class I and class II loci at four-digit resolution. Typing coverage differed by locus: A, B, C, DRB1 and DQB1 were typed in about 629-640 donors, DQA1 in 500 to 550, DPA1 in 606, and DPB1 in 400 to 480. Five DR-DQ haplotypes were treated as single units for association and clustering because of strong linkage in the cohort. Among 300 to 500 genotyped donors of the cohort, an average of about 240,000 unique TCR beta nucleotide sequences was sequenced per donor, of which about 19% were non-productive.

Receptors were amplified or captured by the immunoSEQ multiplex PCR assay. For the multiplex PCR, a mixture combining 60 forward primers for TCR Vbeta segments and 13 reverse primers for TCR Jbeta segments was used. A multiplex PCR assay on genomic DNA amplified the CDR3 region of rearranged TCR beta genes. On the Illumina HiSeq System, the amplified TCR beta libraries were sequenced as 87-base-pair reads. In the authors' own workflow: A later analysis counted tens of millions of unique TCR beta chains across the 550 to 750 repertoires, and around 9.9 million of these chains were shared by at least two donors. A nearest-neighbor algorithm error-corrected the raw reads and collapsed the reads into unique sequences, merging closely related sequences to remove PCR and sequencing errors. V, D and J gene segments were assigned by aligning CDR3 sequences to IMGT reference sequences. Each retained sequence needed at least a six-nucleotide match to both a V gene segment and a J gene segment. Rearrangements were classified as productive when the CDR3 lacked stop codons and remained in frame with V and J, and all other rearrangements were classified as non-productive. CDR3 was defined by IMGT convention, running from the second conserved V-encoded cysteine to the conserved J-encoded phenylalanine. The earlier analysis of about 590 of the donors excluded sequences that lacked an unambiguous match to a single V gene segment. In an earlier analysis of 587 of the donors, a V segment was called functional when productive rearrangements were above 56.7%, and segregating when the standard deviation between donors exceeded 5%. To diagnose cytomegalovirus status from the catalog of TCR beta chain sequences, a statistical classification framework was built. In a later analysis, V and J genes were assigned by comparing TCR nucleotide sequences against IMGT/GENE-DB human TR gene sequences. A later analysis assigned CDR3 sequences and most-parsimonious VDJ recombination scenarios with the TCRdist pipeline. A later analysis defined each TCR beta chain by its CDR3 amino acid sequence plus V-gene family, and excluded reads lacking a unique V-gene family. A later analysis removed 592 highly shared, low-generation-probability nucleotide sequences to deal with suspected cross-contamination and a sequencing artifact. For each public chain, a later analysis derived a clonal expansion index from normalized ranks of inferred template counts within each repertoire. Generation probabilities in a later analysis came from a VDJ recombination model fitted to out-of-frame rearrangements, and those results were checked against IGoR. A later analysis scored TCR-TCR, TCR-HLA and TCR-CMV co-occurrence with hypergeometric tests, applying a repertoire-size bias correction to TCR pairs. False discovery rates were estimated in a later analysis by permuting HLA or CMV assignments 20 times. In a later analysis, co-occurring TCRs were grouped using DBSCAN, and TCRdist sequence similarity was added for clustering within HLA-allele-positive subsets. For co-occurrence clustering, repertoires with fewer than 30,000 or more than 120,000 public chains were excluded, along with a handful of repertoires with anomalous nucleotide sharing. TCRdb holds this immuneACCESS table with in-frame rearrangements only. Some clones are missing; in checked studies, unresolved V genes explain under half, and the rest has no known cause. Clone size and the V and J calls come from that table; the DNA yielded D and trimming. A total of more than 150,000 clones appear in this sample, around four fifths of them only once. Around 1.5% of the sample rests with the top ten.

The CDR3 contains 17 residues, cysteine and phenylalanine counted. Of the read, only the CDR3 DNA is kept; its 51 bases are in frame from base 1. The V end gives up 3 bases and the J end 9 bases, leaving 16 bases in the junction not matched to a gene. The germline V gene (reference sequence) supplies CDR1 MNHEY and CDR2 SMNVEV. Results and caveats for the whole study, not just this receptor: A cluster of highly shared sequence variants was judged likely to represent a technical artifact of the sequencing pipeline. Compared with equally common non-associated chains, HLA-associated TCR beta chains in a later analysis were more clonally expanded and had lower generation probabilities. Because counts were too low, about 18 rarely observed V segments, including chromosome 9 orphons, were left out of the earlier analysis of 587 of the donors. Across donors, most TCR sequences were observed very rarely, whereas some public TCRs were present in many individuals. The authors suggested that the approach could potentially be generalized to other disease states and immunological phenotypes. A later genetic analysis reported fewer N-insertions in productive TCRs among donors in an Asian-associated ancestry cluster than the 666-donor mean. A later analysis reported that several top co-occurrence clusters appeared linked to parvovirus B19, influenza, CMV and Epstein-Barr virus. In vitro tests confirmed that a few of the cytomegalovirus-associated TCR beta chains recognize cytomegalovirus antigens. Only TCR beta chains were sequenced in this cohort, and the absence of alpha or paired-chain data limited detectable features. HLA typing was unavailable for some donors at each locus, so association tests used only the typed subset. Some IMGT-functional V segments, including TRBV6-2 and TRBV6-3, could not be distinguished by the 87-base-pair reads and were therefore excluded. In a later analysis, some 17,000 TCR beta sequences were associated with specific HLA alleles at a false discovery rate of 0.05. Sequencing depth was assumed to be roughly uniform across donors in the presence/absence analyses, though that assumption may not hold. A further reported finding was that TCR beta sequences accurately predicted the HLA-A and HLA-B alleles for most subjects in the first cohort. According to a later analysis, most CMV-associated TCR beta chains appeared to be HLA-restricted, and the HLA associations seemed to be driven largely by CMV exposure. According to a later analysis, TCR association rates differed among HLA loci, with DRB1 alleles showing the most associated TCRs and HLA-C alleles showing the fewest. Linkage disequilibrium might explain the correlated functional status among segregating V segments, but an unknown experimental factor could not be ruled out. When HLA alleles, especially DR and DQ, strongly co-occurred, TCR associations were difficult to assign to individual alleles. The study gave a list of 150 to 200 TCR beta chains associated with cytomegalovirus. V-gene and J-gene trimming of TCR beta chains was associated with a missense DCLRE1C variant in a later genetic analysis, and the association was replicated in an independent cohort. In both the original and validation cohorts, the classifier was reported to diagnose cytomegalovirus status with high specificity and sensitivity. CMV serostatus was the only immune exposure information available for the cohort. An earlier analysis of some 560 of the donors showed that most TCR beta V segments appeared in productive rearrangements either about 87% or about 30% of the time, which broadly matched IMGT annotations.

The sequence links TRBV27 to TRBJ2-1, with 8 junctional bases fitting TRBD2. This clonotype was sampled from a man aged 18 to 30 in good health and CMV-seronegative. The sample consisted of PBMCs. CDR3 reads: CASSFRLAGPFRGEQFF. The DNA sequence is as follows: TGTGCCAGCAGTTTCCGTTTAGCGGGACCCTTCCGGGGTGAGCAGTTCTTC.